This T cell receptor (beta chain) was retrieved from a study of tumor-infiltrating lymphocytes in primary liver carcinoma. Background on the study: Those sampled were patients whose primary liver carcinoma was treated by surgical resection. There were tumors of stage T1-T3 N0M0, each 4.2 to 10 cm across.

RNA isolated from unsorted whole blood supplied the blood RNA, with germline DNA also extracted. Priming with a constant-region primer yielded TCR beta cDNA from approximately 500 ng total RNA. Libraries of TCR beta came from three nested multiplex PCR rounds with slightly modified ARM-PCR. Use of TRBV1-TRBV30 forward primers with a C-beta reverse primer characterized the first two PCR rounds, which lasted around 11 cycles each. TCRdb ran MiXCR on the multiplex PCR reads and lists one entry per CDR3 protein. The table records fewer than 250,000 distinct CDR3 sequences, approximately 64% of them present only once. Overall study findings and caveats: Less overlap was seen in tumor-adjacent and tumor-blood pairs than in tumor region pairs. Without sorting, CD4+ versus CD8+ T cell repertoires were not compared.

CDR1 MNHEY and CDR2 SVGAGI come from the germline V gene. This CDR3 has 14 amino acids. Regarding this clonotype: The antigen is unknown. A junction end diverges from the germline sequence, so it may reflect a read error.

The sequence was obtained from a woman aged 55 to 70 with primary liver carcinoma and hepatitis B virus infection. The V call is TRBV6-5, the J call TRBJ1-5; D gene ambiguous. Sample: peripheral blood. In DNA, the CDR3 is TGTGCCAGCAGTTACATAACGGGTAATCATCCCCAGCATTTT. This gives the protein CASSYITGNHPQHF.